A selection of T cell receptor beta chains follows, all from one sample in a study of CD8 T cells in ankylosing spondylitis. Each CDR3 protein is one row after TCRdb ran MiXCR on the 5' RACE reads. The table has approximately 35,000 distinct CDR3 sequences, 12% to 15% seen once. Source material: blood. These receptors were collected from a male donor with ankylosing spondylitis or in good health (not recorded which). The CDR3 runs from the conserved cysteine through the conserved F or W. Fields, in order: D gene, V gene, clone size, J gene, CDR3 length, CDR3 DNA, CDR3 protein. The D gene is left open where the match is weak. Some rows mark clone size as missing; the rest say once, few, many or name a class of expanded clone.

>TRBD1|TRBV12-3/TRBV12-4|-|TRBJ2-7|14
TGTGCCAGCAGTTTCACAGGGGGCAGATACGAGCAGTACTTC
CASSFTGGRYEQYF
>-|TRBV24-1|-|TRBJ2-1|13
TGTGCCACCAGTGATTCCCTCGTCAATGAGCAGTTCTTC
CATSDSLVNEQFF
>-|TRBV20-1|few|TRBJ2-1|14
TGCAGTGCTGACCCCCCCGTGGGGGCAAATGAGCAGTTCTTC
CSADPPVGANEQFF
>TRBD1|TRBV20-1|few|TRBJ2-1|14
TGCAGTGCTACCCAGGGGGTGGGGTACAATGAGCAGTTCTTC
CSATQGVGYNEQFF
>-|TRBV3-1|few|TRBJ2-7|14
TGTGCCAGCAGCCCCACGGGGACTTCCTACGAGCAGTACTTC
CASSPTGTSYEQYF
>-|TRBV6-2/TRBV6-3|-|TRBJ2-2|14
TGTGCCAGCAGTTACAGGAGGGGATCAGGGGAGCTGTTTTTT
CASSYRRGSGELFF
>TRBD2|TRBV20-1|-|TRBJ2-5|16
TGCAGTGCTAGAATAGTAGGACTAGCGGGGGAAGAGACCCAGTACTTC
CSARIVGLAGEETQYF
>TRBD2|TRBV7-2|few|TRBJ2-1|15
TGTGCCAGCAGCTTGACTAGCGGGGGGGCCAGAGAGCAGTTCTTC
CASSLTSGGAREQFF
>-|TRBV29-1|few|TRBJ2-5|11
TGCAGCGTTGGCTCCAGGGTCGCCCAGTACTTC
CSVGSRVAQYF
>TRBD1|TRBV9|-|TRBJ2-3|14
TGTGCCAGCAGCGTAACGGACAGGACAGATACGCAGTATTTT
CASSVTDRTDTQYF
>TRBD1|TRBV5-1|many|TRBJ2-2|14
TGCGCCAGCAGCTTCACAGGGGGAACCGGGGAGCTGTTTTTT
CASSFTGGTGELFF
>-|TRBV6-5|few|TRBJ2-2|16
TGTGCCAGCAGTTACTCGGACCCCTCTGACACCGGGGAGCTGTTTTTT
CASSYSDPSDTGELFF
>-|TRBV7-2|few|TRBJ2-3|11
TGTGCCAGCAGCTCTGGAAATACGCAGTATTTT
CASSSGNTQYF
>TRBD2|TRBV4-3|few|TRBJ2-2|15
TGCGCCAGCAGCCATGCGGGGGACCCCACCGGGGAGCTGTTTTTT
CASSHAGDPTGELFF
>TRBD2|TRBV27|-|TRBJ2-3|14
TGTGCCAGCAGTTTAGGGACTACCACAGATACGCAGTATTTT
CASSLGTTTDTQYF
>-|TRBV5-1|-|TRBJ2-2|15
TGCGCCAGCAGCTTAATGGCAGCCAACACCGGGGAGCTGTTTTTT
CASSLMAANTGELFF
>TRBD1|TRBV25-1|-|TRBJ1-5|15
TGTGCCAGCAGTGGGAACAGGGGGCCTGATCAGCCCCAGCATTTT
CASSGNRGPDQPQHF
>-|TRBV28|few|TRBJ2-3|14
TGTGCCAGCAGTTCACTGGAGAGCACAGATACGCAGTATTTT
CASSSLESTDTQYF
>-|TRBV5-5|-|TRBJ2-2|16
TGTGCCAGCAGCTGGGGCTCAACCGTAGGGACCGGGGAGCTGTTTTTT
CASSWGSTVGTGELFF
>-|TRBV19|-|TRBJ2-2|14
TGTGCCAGTAGTATACTTGGGAACACCGGGGAGCTGTTTTTT
CASSILGNTGELFF
>-|TRBV11-2|-|TRBJ2-1|13
TGTGCCAGCAGCTTCGGCTCATACAATGAGCAGTTCTTC
CASSFGSYNEQFF
>TRBD2|TRBV5-1|-|TRBJ2-3|15
TGCGCCAGCTCCCGCGGGACTAGCGGCACAGATACGCAGTATTTT
CASSRGTSGTDTQYF
>-|TRBV7-9|few|TRBJ2-3|12
TGTGCCAGCAGCTTAGAGACGGGCACGCAGTATTTT
CASSLETGTQYF
>TRBD1|TRBV12-3/TRBV12-4|-|TRBJ1-1|15
TGTGCCAGCGTTCCCACAGGGGCTGAGTTCACTGAAGCTTTCTTT
CASVPTGAEFTEAFF
>-|TRBV5-1|few|TRBJ2-3|13
TGCGCCAGCAGCTTCGACAGATCAGATACGCAGTATTTT
CASSFDRSDTQYF
>TRBD2|TRBV10-2|few|TRBJ2-2|16
TGCGCCAGCAGTGCGGGACTAGCGGGAGGGATCGGGGAGCTGTTTTTT
CASSAGLAGGIGELFF
>-|TRBV12-3/TRBV12-4|few|TRBJ1-3|14
TGTGCCAGCAGTTTAGGACCCGAATTAAACACCATATATTTT
CASSLGPELNTIYF
>-|TRBV6-2/TRBV6-3|few|TRBJ2-7|14
TGTGCCAGCAGTTACTCGGCCAGCTCCTACGAGCAGTACTTC
CASSYSASSYEQYF
>-|TRBV5-1|few|TRBJ1-1|13
TGCGCCAGCAGCTCAGAGCCGGGCCTTGAAGCTTTCTTT
CASSSEPGLEAFF
>-|TRBV4-3|-|TRBJ2-2|14
TGCGCCAGCAGCCAAGAGCTAGACACCGGGGAGCTGTTTTTT
CASSQELDTGELFF
>-|TRBV29-1|few|TRBJ2-2|11
TGCAGCGTCGACGAGACCGGGGAGCTGTTTTTT
CSVDETGELFF
>TRBD2|TRBV6-5|-|TRBJ2-1|16
TGTGCCAGCAGTTACTCGAAGGCTAGCGGGAACAATGAGCAGTTCTTC
CASSYSKASGNNEQFF
>-|TRBV10-3|few|TRBJ1-1|14
TGTGCCATCAGTGAGTCTTTAGGGCAGACTGAAGCTTTCTTT
CAISESLGQTEAFF
>TRBD1|TRBV24-1|few|TRBJ1-4|15
TGTGCCACCAGTGATTCACAGGGGATAAATGAAAAACTGTTTTTT
CATSDSQGINEKLFF
>-|TRBV28|-|TRBJ2-2|13
TGTGCCAGCAGTTACGGACGAGTATGGGAGCTGTTTTTT
CASSYGRVWELFF
>-|TRBV7-2|-|TRBJ2-2|16
TGTGCCAGCAGCTCAAGAAGGCTAGACAACACCGGGGAGCTGTTTTTT
CASSSRRLDNTGELFF
>TRBD1|TRBV12-3/TRBV12-4|-|TRBJ2-4|15
TGTGCCAGCAGTGTGACAGGGACACCCAAAAACATTCAGTACTTC
CASSVTGTPKNIQYF
>TRBD2|TRBV7-9|few|TRBJ2-1|15
TGTGCCAGCAGCTTTCCTAGCGGGATCTACAATGAGCAGTTCTTC
CASSFPSGIYNEQFF
>-|TRBV6-2/TRBV6-3|many|TRBJ1-1|12
TGTGCCAGCAGTTCTGAGTTGGATGAAGCTTTCTTT
CASSSELDEAFF
>-|TRBV5-6|few|TRBJ2-4|12
TGTGCCAGCAGCACCTCGGGGTCCATTCAGTACTTC
CASSTSGSIQYF
>-|TRBV5-5|few|TRBJ1-4|14
TGTGCCAGCAGCTTGACTCCGGGTAATGAAAAACTGTTTTTT
CASSLTPGNEKLFF
>-|TRBV5-1|-|TRBJ1-4|16
TGCGCCAGCAGCTATGGAGGGAGGCCCACTAATGAAAAACTGTTTTTT
CASSYGGRPTNEKLFF